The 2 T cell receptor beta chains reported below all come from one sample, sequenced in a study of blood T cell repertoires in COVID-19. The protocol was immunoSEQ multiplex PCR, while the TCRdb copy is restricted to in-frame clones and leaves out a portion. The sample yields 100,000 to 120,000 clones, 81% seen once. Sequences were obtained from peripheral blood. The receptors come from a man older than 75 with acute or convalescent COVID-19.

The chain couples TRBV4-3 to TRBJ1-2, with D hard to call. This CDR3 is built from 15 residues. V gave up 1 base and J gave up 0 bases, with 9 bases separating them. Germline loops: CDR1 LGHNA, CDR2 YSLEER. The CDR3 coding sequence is TGCGCCAGCAGCCAAGCCGGGGTAGCTAACTATGGCTACACCTTC. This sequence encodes CASSQAGVANYGYTF.

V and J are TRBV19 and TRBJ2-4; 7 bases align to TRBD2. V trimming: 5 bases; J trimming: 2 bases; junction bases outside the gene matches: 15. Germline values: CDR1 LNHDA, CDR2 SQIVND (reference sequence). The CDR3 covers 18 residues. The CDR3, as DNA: TGTGCCAGTAGTTCCAGGATGTCTAGCGGTGTGACCAAAAACATTCAGTACTTC. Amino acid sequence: CASSSRMSSGVTKNIQYF.